A selection of T cell receptor beta chains follows, all from one sample in a study of T cells after yellow fever vaccination. TCRdb itself ran the 5' RACE reads through MiXCR, one entry per CDR3 protein. This sample yields approximately 610,000 distinct CDR3 sequences, of which about 15% are seen a single time; around 15% belongs to the top ten. Sequenced material: PBMCs, taken 5 days after the first yellow fever vaccination. All receptors derive from a man in his late teens or twenties who received the YFV17D yellow fever vaccine. Each CDR3 is given with its conserved first and last residue. D genes are given only for firm matches. Clone size appears in some rows only: once, few, many, or a class for an expanded clone.

V gene	clone size	D gene	J gene	CDR3 DNA	CDR3 protein
TRBV7-6	few	NA	TRBJ1-2	TGTGCCAGCAGCTCCCTTAGAGAGAACTATGGCTACACCTTC	CASSSLRENYGYTF
TRBV20-1	NA	NA	TRBJ2-5	TGCAGTGCTCCCCTGGGAGAGACCCAGTACTTC	CSAPLGETQYF
TRBV9	few	TRBD1	TRBJ2-7	TGTGCCAGCAGCGTAGGGGGACAGGGGGCCGGCGAGCAGTACTTC	CASSVGGQGAGEQYF
TRBV6-1	NA	NA	TRBJ1-2	TGTGCCAGCAGTGAAGGAAGGGGTTCGCTTGTAGGGGGCTACACCTTC	CASSEGRGSLVGGYTF
TRBV7-2	many	NA	TRBJ2-2	TGTGCCAGCAGCTTCCGGTGGGGGGAGCTGTTTTTT	CASSFRWGELFF
TRBV5-1	many	TRBD1	TRBJ1-6	TGCGCCAGCAGTCGGGACAGCAATAATTCACCCCTCCACTTT	CASSRDSNNSPLHF
TRBV5-1	few	NA	TRBJ2-2	TGCGCCAGCAGCTTGGTTACAGCCGCCACCGGGGAGCTGTTTTTT	CASSLVTAATGELFF
TRBV20-1	few	NA	TRBJ2-5	TGCAGTGGGGCTTTGGGGGGAAACCAAGAGACCCAGTACTTC	CSGALGGNQETQYF
TRBV6-5	few	NA	TRBJ1-2	TGTGCCACAGGGACTTCTGCTGGCTACACCTTC	CATGTSAGYTF
TRBV7-2	NA	NA	TRBJ2-1	TGTGCCAGCAGCTTAGACGCGGGATACAATGAGCAGTTCTTC	CASSLDAGYNEQFF
TRBV24-1	many	TRBD1	TRBJ2-3	TGTGCCACCAGTGATTGGGGACAGGGATACACAGATACGCAGTATTTT	CATSDWGQGYTDTQYF
TRBV7-9	NA	NA	TRBJ2-3	TGTGCCAGCAGCTTAGAGGGCCTCAGCACAGATACGCAGTATTTT	CASSLEGLSTDTQYF
TRBV20-1	few	TRBD1	TRBJ2-7	TGCAGTGGTAAAACCGGGACAGGGGTGGGGTGGGAGCAGTACTTC	CSGKTGTGVGWEQYF
TRBV12-3/TRBV12-4	few	NA	TRBJ1-3	TGTGCCAGCAGCCAACGTGGAGGGGGTGGAAACACCATATATTTT	CASSQRGGGGNTIYF
TRBV30	NA	NA	TRBJ2-2	TGTGCCTGGACTCCAGGCGGGGAGCTGTTTTTT	CAWTPGGELFF
TRBV5-6	few	NA	TRBJ2-2	TGTGCCAGCAGCCAATTTAGCCGGGCGACCGGGGAGCTGTTTTTT	CASSQFSRATGELFF
TRBV9	NA	TRBD1	TRBJ1-6	TGTGCCAGCAGCGTACGGCAGGGGGGGAATTCACCCCTCCACTTT	CASSVRQGGNSPLHF
TRBV7-9	few	NA	TRBJ2-2	TGTGCCAGCAGCCTGGGCGCGCTCTTGAACACCGGGGAGCTGTTTTTT	CASSLGALLNTGELFF
TRBV5-6	few	TRBD2	TRBJ2-1	TGTGCCAGCAGCTTGACAGCTAGCGGGGGCAATGAGCAGTTCTTC	CASSLTASGGNEQFF
TRBV5-4	many	NA	TRBJ2-7	TGTGCCAGCAGCCGCGGGTTAACTACGGGAGAGCAGTACTTC	CASSRGLTTGEQYF
TRBV7-2	many	NA	TRBJ1-2	TGTGCCAGCAGCTTAGTTGGGGGAAACTATGGCTACACCTTC	CASSLVGGNYGYTF
TRBV7-2	few	TRBD1	TRBJ1-5	TGTGCCAGCAGCTTAGACAGGGGGCGAGGCAATCAGCCCCAGCATTTT	CASSLDRGRGNQPQHF
TRBV7-6	few	NA	TRBJ2-1	TGTGCCAGCAGCTTAGATTGGGGTGAGCAGTTCTTC	CASSLDWGEQFF
TRBV14	few	NA	TRBJ1-1	TGTGCCAGCAGCCCTCAGTACACTGAAGCTTTCTTT	CASSPQYTEAFF
TRBV12-3/TRBV12-4	NA	NA	TRBJ1-2	TGTGCCAGCAGTTTCCAGCCAGCTAACTATGGCTACACCTTC	CASSFQPANYGYTF
TRBV10-3	NA	NA	TRBJ1-2	TGTGCCATCACAGAGGTCTTAGGCGGCTATGGCTACACCTTC	CAITEVLGGYGYTF
TRBV28	few	TRBD2	TRBJ2-3	TGTGCCAGCGGACTTAGCGGGGGGGATTCAGATACGCAGTATTTT	CASGLSGGDSDTQYF
TRBV12-3/TRBV12-4	few	NA	TRBJ2-4	TGTGCCAGCAGTTCCCGACAGAACGAAAGAGCCAAAAACATTCAGTACTTC	CASSSRQNERAKNIQYF
TRBV7-9	NA	NA	TRBJ1-1	TGTGCCAGCAGCCACGACAGAAACACTGAAGCTTTCTTT	CASSHDRNTEAFF
TRBV19	NA	NA	TRBJ2-4	TGTGCCAGTAGTTCTTTGGGCGGGAAAAACATTCAGTACTTC	CASSSLGGKNIQYF
TRBV5-4	few	NA	TRBJ2-1	TGTGCCAGCAGCTTCCCCGGGGGCGACTACAATGAGCAGTTCTTC	CASSFPGGDYNEQFF
TRBV5-1	NA	NA	TRBJ1-6	TGCGCCAGCAAACGGGACGGAAATAATTCACCCCTCCACTTT	CASKRDGNNSPLHF
TRBV20-1	few	NA	TRBJ2-1	TGCAGTGCTAGAGATTACCGCGGCGCCGGGAATGAGCAGTTCTTC	CSARDYRGAGNEQFF
TRBV12-3/TRBV12-4	NA	NA	TRBJ1-1	TGTGCCAGCAGTCAGATTGGGGCTGAAGCTTTCTTT	CASSQIGAEAFF
TRBV3-1	NA	NA	TRBJ1-2	TGTGCCAGCAGCCAAGAAGGGAAAACCTATGGCTACACCTTC	CASSQEGKTYGYTF
TRBV9	NA	NA	TRBJ2-1	TGTGCCAGCAGCCCGCGGGACCCAACGGTGGAGCAGTTCTTC	CASSPRDPTVEQFF
TRBV5-1	NA	TRBD2	TRBJ2-3	TGCGCCAGCCGACAAGCGGGGGACACAGATACGCAGTATTTT	CASRQAGDTDTQYF
TRBV10-3	NA	TRBD1	TRBJ2-7	TGTGCCATCAGTGAGTCGGCGGACAGGGGGACATCCTACGAGCAGTACTTC	CAISESADRGTSYEQYF
TRBV4-3	few	TRBD1	TRBJ2-1	TGCGCCAGCAGCTATAGGACAGGGATCAACAATGAGCAGTTCTTC	CASSYRTGINNEQFF
TRBV11-3	few	NA	TRBJ2-5	TGTGCCAGCAAAGTGGGAGAGACCCAGTACTTC	CASKVGETQYF
TRBV12-3/TRBV12-4	many	TRBD1	TRBJ2-1	TGTGCCAGCAGTGCGGGACAGGGTAATAATGAGCAGTTCTTC	CASSAGQGNNEQFF
TRBV6-2/TRBV6-3	NA	NA	TRBJ2-3	TGTGCCAGCGCGGACTTTGGAGATACGCAGTATTTT	CASADFGDTQYF